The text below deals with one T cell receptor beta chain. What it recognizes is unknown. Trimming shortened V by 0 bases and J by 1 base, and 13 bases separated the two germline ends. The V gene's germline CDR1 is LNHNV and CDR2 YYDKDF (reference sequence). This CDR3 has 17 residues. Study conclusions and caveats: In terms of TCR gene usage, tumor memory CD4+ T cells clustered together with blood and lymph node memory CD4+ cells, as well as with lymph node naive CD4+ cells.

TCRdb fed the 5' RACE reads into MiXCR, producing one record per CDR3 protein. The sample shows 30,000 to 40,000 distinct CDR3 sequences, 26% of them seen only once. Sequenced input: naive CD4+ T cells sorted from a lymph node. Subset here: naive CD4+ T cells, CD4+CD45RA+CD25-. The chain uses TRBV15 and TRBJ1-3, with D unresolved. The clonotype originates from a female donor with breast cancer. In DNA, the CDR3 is TGTGCCACCAGCAGAGATTTTGCAGTCGGTTCTGGAAACACCATATATTTT. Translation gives CATSRDFAVGSGNTIYF.